The entry below describes one T cell receptor beta chain. The sample originates from a study of memory CD4+ T cells and cytomegalovirus serostatus. Germline loops: CDR1 SGHRS, CDR2 YFSETQ. The CDR3 contains 14 residues. V was clipped by 4 bases and J by 2 bases, with 11 bases between them. Single viable CD3+CD4+CD8-CD45RO+ cells were sorted as the memory CD4+ T cells. Using immunoSEQ multiplex PCR, the repertoire was profiled, and TCRdb retains in-frame clones only, with some absent. The repertoire consists of around 88,000 clones, with about four fifths occurring once and the leading ten covering roughly 4%.

The sequenced sample was memory CD4+ T cells from blood. The J gene is TRBJ2-3, the V gene TRBV5-1, with D maybe TRBD2 (5 bases). The source is an adult in good health and CMV-seropositive. Here the CDR3 DNA reads TGCGCCAGCAGCGCAGGACTTATCACAGATACGCAGTATTTT. Translated: CASSAGLITDTQYF.